The present entry profiles one TCR beta chain with its context. Its target antigen remains unknown. The input lacks base qualities; no much larger clone sits a single base away. The immunoSEQ Assay was used to sequence TCR beta CDR3 regions from DNA. Per the source publication's procedure: T cell density was computed as TCR beta template counts normalized to usable DNA estimated by amplifying housekeeping genes. Richness was estimated with the preseqR package, extrapolating to 400,000 templates for PBMC samples and 120,000 templates for tissue samples. Clonality was taken to be one minus Pielou's evenness. Tissue-enriched TCRs were identified through differential abundance testing performed on productive amino-acid clonotypes, with a minimum total count of 5 and an alpha of 0.1. The Jaccard Index and the Morisita Overlap Index were used to measure repertoire overlap between compartments. GLIPH grouped TCR beta CDR3s together with public tetramer-defined viral CDR3s, and a viral motif had to include at least three viral sequences and also show V-gene enrichment. Here the immuneACCESS table is served through TCRdb, limited to in-frame sequences with V and J called. Missing clones are a known gap in these copies; in checked studies unresolved V genes cover under half, and the rest lacks a known reason. V and J calls and clone size are given by that table; D and trimming were obtained from the DNA. The sample table contains about 13,000 clones; only one count was recorded for 84% of them. The top ten clonotypes cover under 30% of the sample.

This record comes from a study of T cells in localized non-small cell lung cancer (dated by TCRdb to about 2020). For context, the study as a whole: T cell repertoires of hundreds of early-stage NSCLC patients were analyzed, with tumors being compared against uninvolved tumor-adjacent lungs. The mean age of the NSCLC patients was about 67 years, with about 130 men and around 110 women. All 250 or so NSCLC patients in the cohort were treatment-naive and had localized lung tumors that were resected.

Here is what the overall study found, with its caveats: A median of roughly 56 of the top 100 tumor clones were detected in paired uninvolved adjacent lung, and around 30 of these tumor clones were also found among the top 100 clones of the paired uninvolved adjacent lung. Because the study design was exploratory, TCR variables were selected using unadjusted p-values without false-discovery rate correction. The highest T cell clonality was observed in uninvolved tumor-adjacent lung, where clonality exceeded that of tumor, suggesting that antigenic responses were more focused in uninvolved tumor-adjacent lung. Because multi-region sequencing of the tumors was not done, intratumor heterogeneity could not be ruled out. Higher blood T cell density associated with longer overall survival, while higher adjacent-lung clonality associated with shorter survival.

At diagnosis, peripheral blood, uninvolved tumor-adjacent lung and tumor were collected and stored as a combination of fresh-frozen and FFPE material. For TCR repertoire profiling, the blood samples were analyzed as peripheral blood mononuclear cells. The CDR3 sequence holds 17 residues, the cysteine and phenylalanine included. Just CDR3 DNA is preserved here, 51 bases in frame from base 1. Ends trimmed: V by 1 base, J by 5 bases; bases unmatched to a gene: 14. CDR1 SGHAT and CDR2 FQNNGV were looked up in the germline V gene. The sample consisted of peripheral blood, taken before any cancer treatment. This TCR was recovered from a male donor at least 60 years old with stage I squamous cell lung carcinoma. The sequence links TRBV11-2 to TRBJ2-7, and 7 bases in between align with TRBD2. CDR3 loop: CASSLVASGPPGNEQYF. The nucleotides are TGTGCCAGCAGCTTAGTGGCTAGCGGACCACCGGGGAACGAGCAGTACTTC.